The T cell receptor beta chain under discussion was sequenced for a study of T-cell reconstitution after alpha-beta-depleted transplantation in children. Concerning this clonotype itself: Its antigen is currently unknown.

The authors prepared the TCRbeta library with unique molecular identifiers. TCRdb independently ran MiXCR on the PCR reads; one entry per CDR3 protein. In the table there are 500,000 to 750,000 distinct CDR3 sequences, roughly 27% of which are singletons. There are 12 residues in the CDR3. Study outcomes and limitations: Diversity of TCRbeta at day 60 was high in some patients, arising from surviving recipient T cells and thymic progenitors. From newly produced T cells came most of the T-cell counts and diversity one year after transplant. Alpha-beta T cells present about two months after transplant were reported to originate from several hundred expanded graft clones.

The V and J genes are TRBV21-1 and TRBJ1-5. TRBV21-1 is classified as a pseudogene. The receptor was derived from a boy in the first two years of life with Wiskott-Aldrich syndrome, due to receive a stem cell transplant. The sample was PBMCs, taken before TCRalphabeta/CD19-depleted stem cell transplant. CDR3 nucleotide sequence: TGTGCCCCCAGGTTGGGGTTTCAGCCCCAGCATTTT. Encoded protein: CAPRLGFQPQHF.